This T cell receptor (beta chain) came from a study of CD8 T cells in ankylosing spondylitis. The germline V gene encodes CDR1 LNHDA and CDR2 SQIVND (reference sequence). CDR3 length: 13 residues. The V and J ends lost 3 bases and 5 bases respectively, with 10 bases between them. TCRdb called the 5' RACE reads again in MiXCR, with one record for every CDR3 protein. This sample has about 390,000 distinct CDR3 sequences, with about 20% found just once. As regards this clonotype: The target antigen is unknown.

The study's findings and limits: Seven or eight highly homologous variants made up a TCR beta motif, and this motif appeared characteristic of ankylosing spondylitis blood.

V and J are TRBV19 and TRBJ2-5; perhaps TRBD2 as D (5 bases). The TCR sequence derives from a male donor with ankylosing spondylitis. Material for sequencing was blood, either unsorted or a sorted T cell fraction (not recorded which). CDR3 sequence reads: CASSMEVGETQYF. CDR3 DNA sequence: TGTGCCAGTAGTATGGAGGTTGGGGAGACCCAGTACTTC.